Shown below are 3 T cell receptor beta chains from a single sample sequenced in a study of cytomegalovirus exposure and HLA in healthy donors. Vbeta (60) and Jbeta (13) primers were used in the PCR. Only in-frame clones appear in the TCRdb table, and some are missing; sequencing was by immunoSEQ multiplex PCR. The table has roughly 200,000 clones, around 74% seen once. Sequencing input: PBMCs. Receptor source: a male donor in good health and CMV-seronegative.

This sequence joins TRBV29-1 and TRBJ2-7, with 7 bases lining up with TRBD1. There are 15 residues in the CDR3. V shed 0 bases, J shed 3 bases, and the junction held 8 bases outside the gene matches. Germline CDR1 and CDR2: SQVTM and ANQGSEA. CDR3 sequence reads: CSVEDWRQGVYEQYF. CDR3 DNA: TGCAGCGTTGAAGATTGGCGGCAGGGGGTCTACGAGCAGTACTTC.

The CDR3 nucleotides read TGTGCCAGCAGTCCCGGGACAGGTCCCTACGAGCAGTACTTC. As protein: CASSPGTGPYEQYF. The V call is TRBV27, the J call TRBJ2-7, with 8 bases aligning to TRBD1. Trimming removed 5 bases from V and 2 bases from J; junction bases left unmatched: 5. CDR1 is MNHEY, CDR2 SMNVEV, per germline (reference sequence). The CDR3 covers 14 residues.

The chain recombines TRBV6-5 with TRBJ2-3; D gene ambiguous. V lost 5 bases to trimming and J lost 0 bases, with 6 bases between them. CDR1 MNHEY and CDR2 SVGAGI come from the germline V gene. The CDR3 runs 13 residues. The CDR3 DNA sequence: TGTGCCAGCAGTCGTCCTAGCACAGATACGCAGTATTTT. Protein product: CASSRPSTDTQYF.